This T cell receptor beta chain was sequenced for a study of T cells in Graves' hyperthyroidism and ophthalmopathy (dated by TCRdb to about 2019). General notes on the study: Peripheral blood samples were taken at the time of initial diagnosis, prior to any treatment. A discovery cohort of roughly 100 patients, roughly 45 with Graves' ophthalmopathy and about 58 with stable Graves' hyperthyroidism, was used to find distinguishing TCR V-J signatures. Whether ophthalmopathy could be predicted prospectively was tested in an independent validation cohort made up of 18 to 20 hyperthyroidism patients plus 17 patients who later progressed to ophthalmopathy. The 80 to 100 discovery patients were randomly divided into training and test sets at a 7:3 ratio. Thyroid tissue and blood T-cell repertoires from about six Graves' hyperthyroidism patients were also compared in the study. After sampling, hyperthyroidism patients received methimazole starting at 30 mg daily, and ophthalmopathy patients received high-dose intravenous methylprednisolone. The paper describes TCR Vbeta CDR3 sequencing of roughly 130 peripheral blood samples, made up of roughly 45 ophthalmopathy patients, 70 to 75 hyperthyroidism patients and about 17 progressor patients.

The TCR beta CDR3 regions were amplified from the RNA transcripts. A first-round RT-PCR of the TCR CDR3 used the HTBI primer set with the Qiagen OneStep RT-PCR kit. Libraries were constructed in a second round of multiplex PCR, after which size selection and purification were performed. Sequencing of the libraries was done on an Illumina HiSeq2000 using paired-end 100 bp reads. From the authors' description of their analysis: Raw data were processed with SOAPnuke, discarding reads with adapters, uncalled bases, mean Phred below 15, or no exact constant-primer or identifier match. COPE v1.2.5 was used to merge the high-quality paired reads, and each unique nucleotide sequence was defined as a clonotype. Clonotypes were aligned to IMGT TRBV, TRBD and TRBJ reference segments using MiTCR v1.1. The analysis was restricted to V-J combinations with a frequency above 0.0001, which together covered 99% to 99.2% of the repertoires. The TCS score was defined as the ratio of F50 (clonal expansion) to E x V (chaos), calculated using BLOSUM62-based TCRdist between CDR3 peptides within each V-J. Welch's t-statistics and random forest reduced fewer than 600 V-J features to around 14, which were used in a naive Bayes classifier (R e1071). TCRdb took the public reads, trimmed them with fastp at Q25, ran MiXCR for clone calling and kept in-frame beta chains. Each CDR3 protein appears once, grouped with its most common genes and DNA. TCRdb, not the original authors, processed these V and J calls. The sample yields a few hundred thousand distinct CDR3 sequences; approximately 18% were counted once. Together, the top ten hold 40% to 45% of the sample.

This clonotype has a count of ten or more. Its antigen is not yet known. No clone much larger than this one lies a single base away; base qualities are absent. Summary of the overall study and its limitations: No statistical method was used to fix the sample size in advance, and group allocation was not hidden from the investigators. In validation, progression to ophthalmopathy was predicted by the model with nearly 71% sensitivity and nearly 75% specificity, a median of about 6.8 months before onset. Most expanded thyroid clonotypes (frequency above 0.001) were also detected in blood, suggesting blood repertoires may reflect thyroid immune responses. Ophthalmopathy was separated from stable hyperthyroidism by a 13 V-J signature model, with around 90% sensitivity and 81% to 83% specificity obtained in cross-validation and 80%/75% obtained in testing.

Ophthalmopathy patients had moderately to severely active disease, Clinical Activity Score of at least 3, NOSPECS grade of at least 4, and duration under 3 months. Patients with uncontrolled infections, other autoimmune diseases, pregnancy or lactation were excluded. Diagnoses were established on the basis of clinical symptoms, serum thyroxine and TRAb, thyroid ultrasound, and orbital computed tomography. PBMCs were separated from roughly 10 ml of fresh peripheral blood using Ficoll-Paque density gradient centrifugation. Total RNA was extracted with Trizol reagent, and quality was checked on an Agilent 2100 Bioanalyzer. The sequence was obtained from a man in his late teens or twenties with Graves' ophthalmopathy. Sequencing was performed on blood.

The CDR3 amino acid sequence is: CASSAQPRQAYYGYTF. The nucleotides are TGTGCCAGCAGCGCCCAACCCCGCCAGGCCTACTATGGCTACACCTTC. The chain uses TRBV9 and TRBJ1-2; the D gene identity is not certain. The trim is 3 bases for V and 3 bases for J, with a gap of 18 bases between the germline ends. CDR1 and CDR2, per the germline V gene, are SGDLS and YYNGEE. From the cysteine through the phenylalanine, the CDR3 covers 16 amino acids. Left in the record is the CDR3 DNA by itself, 48 bases read in frame from the first base.